This TCR beta chain appears in the sequencing data of a study of cytomegalovirus exposure and HLA in healthy donors (dated by TCRdb to between 2016 and 2019). Concerning the study at large: According to a later analysis, the 120 validation repertoires were produced on the same platform as the roughly 700 repertoires of the first cohort. A separate validation cohort of 100 to 150 different subjects was used in addition to the roughly 720-subject first cohort. To predict cytomegalovirus infection status, the study brought together high-throughput TCR immunosequencing, statistical association of individual TCRs with disease status, and machine learning. The study aimed to test whether cataloging public T cell receptors could reveal signatures of past pathogen exposure. Results the study describes overall, beyond this receptor: A later analysis found that TCRs clustered in the first cohort also tended to co-occur in the roughly 120 validation repertoires, with approximately 93% of cluster scores above 0. The classifier was reported to diagnose cytomegalovirus status with high specificity and sensitivity in both the original cohort and the validation cohort. Most TCR sequences were observed very rarely across donors, whereas some public TCRs were present in many individuals. All 120 or so repertoires were used to score co-occurrence in the validation cohort in a later analysis, because that analysis had no HLA typing for the cohort. In vitro tests confirmed that a few of the cytomegalovirus-associated TCR beta chains recognize cytomegalovirus antigens. It was suggested by the authors that the approach could potentially be generalized to other disease states and immunological phenotypes. The study listed approximately 150 TCR beta chains as associated with cytomegalovirus.

Receptors were amplified or captured by the immunoSEQ multiplex PCR assay. The authors' pipeline ran thus. To diagnose cytomegalovirus status from the catalog of TCR beta chain sequences, a statistical classification framework was built. Not all clones reach the TCRdb copy of this immuneACCESS table, which keeps in-frame sequences only. Checked studies attribute under half of the gap to unresolved V genes and leave the rest unexplained. The V and J calls and clone size come from that table; D and trimming were worked out from the DNA. The sample data list tens of thousands of clones, and 84% of these were observed just once. Of the sample, 12% is held by the ten largest clones. Donors formed part of the validation cohort, which comprised some 120 subjects and was distinct from the first cohort of 690 or so subjects. This clone was found once. Its antigen is not yet known. Base qualities are not at hand, and no much larger clone is one base apart.

V gives up 10 bases and J gives up 7 bases, and the segment between their germline ends measures 23 bases. The CDR3 sequence holds 15 residues, the cysteine and phenylalanine included. Just CDR3 DNA is preserved here, 45 bases in frame from base 1. Sequences MNHNS (CDR1) and SASEGT (CDR2) are obtained from the germline V gene. The chain joins TRBV6-1 to TRBJ1-5, with the D gene not confidently named. The clonotype comes from a woman between 18 and 30 years old in good health and CMV-seropositive. The sequenced material came from PBMCs. The CDR3 reads as follows: CATAPSAGGRQPQHF. The DNA sequence follows: TGTGCCACAGCCCCCTCGGCAGGAGGTAGACAGCCCCAGCATTTT.